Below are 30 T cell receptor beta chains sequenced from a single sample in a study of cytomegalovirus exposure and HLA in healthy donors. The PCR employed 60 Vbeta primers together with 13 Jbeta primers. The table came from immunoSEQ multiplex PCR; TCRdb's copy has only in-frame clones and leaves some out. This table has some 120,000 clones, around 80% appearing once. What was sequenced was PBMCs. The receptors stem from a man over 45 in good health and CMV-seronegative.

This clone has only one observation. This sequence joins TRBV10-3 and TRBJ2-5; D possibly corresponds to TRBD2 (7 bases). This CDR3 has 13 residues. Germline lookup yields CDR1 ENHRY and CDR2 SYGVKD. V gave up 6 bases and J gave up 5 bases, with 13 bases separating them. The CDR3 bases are TGTGCCATCAGGGGGGGGCGGAGGGAGACCCAGTACTTC. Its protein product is CAIRGGRRETQYF.

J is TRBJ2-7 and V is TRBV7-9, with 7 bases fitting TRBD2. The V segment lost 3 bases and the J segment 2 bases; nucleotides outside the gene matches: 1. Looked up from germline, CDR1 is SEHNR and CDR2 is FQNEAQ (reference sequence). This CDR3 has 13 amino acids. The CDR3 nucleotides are TGTGCCAGCAGCTTCGGACTAGCCTACGAGCAGTACTTC. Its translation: CASSFGLAYEQYF.

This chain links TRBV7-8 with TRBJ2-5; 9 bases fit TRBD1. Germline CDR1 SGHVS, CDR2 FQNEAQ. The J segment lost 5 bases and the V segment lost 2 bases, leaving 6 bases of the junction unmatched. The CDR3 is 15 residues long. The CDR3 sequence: CASSLLDRGIETQYF. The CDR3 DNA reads TGTGCCAGCAGCTTACTAGACAGGGGGATTGAGACCCAGTACTTC.

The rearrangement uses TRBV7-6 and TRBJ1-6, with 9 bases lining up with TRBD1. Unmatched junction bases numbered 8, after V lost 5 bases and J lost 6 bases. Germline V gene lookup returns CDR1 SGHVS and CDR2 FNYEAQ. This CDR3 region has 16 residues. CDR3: CASSTGTGTGNSPLHF. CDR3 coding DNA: TGTGCCAGCAGCACCGGGACAGGGACCGGTAATTCACCCCTCCACTTT.

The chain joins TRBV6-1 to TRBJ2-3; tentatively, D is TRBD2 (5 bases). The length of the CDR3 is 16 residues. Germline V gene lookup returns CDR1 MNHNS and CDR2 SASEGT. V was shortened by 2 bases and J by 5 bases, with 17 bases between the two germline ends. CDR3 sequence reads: CASSESLGVNRDTQYF. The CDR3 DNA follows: TGTGCCAGCAGTGAATCTCTCGGGGTAAACCGAGATACGCAGTATTTT.

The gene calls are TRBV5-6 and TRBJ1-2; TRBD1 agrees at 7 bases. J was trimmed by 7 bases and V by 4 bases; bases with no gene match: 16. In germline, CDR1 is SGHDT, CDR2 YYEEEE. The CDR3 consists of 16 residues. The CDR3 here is CASSRNPGQLSGGYTF. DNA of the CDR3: TGTGCCAGCAGCCGTAATCCGGGACAGCTCAGTGGTGGCTACACCTTC.

The DNA for the CDR3 is TGCGCCAGCAGCCAAGGGCCCCTGAGCAATCAGCCCCAGCATTTT. Protein sequence: CASSQGPLSNQPQHF. V and J are TRBV4-3 and TRBJ1-5; D is uncertain. This CDR3 is built from 15 residues. The germline V and J ends were trimmed by 1 base and 1 base, with 8 bases remaining between them. Germline V gene data show CDR1 as LGHNA and CDR2 as YSLEER.

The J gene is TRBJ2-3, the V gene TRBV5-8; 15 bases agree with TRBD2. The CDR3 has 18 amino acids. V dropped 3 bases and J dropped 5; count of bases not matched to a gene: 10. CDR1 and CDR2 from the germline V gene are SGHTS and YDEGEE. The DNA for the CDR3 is TGTGCCAGCAGCTCTGGACTAGCGGGAGGGCTAGGGGGAGATACGCAGTATTTT. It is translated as CASSSGLAGGLGGDTQYF.

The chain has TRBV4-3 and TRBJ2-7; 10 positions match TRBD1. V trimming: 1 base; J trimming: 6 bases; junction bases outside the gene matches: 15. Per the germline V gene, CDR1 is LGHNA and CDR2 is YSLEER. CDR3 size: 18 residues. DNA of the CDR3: TGCGCCAGCAGCCAAGGTTTTGGTCCGGGACAGGGGAAAGGCGAGCAGTACTTC. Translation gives CASSQGFGPGQGKGEQYF.

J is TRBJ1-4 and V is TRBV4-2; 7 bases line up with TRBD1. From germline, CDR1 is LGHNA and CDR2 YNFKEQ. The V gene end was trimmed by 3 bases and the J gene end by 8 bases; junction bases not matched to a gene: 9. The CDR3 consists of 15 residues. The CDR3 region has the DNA TGTGCCAGCAGCCAGGGGGACAGTACTCCCGAAAAACTGTTTTTT. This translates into CASSQGDSTPEKLFF.

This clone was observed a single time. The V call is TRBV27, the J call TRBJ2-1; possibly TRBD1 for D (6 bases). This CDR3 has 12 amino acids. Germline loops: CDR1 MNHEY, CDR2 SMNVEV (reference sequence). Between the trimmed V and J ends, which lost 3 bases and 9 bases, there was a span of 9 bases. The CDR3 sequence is CASSLRGGEQFF. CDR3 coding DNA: TGTGCCAGCAGTTTGAGAGGGGGTGAGCAGTTCTTC.

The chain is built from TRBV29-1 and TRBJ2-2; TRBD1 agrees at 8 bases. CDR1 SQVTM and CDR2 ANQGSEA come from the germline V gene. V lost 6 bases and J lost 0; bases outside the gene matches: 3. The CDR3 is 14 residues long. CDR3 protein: CSVLQGANTGELFF. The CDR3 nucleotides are TGCAGCGTGCTACAGGGGGCGAACACCGGGGAGCTGTTTTTT.

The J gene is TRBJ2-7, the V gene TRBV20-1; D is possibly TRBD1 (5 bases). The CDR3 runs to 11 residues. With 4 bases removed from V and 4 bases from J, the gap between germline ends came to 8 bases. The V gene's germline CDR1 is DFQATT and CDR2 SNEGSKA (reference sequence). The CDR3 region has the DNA TGCAGTGCTAACCAGGGTTACGAGCAGTACTTC. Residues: CSANQGYEQYF.

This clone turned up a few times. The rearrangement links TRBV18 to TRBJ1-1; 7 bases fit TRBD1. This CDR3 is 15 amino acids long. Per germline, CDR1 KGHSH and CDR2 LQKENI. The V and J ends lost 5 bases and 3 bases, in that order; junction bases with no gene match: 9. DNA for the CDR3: TGTGCCAGCTCAGCAGCGTCGACAGGGTACACTGAAGCTTTCTTT. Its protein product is CASSAASTGYTEAFF.

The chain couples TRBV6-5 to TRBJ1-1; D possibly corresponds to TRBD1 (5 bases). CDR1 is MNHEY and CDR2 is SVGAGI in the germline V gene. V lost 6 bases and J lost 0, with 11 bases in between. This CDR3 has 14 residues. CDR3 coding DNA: TGTGCCAGCAGAGCAGGGCCGGTGAACACTGAAGCTTTCTTT. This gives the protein CASRAGPVNTEAFF.

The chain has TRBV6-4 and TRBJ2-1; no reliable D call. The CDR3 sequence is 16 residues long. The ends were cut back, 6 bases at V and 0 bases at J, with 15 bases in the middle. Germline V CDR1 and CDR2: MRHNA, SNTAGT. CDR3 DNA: TGTGCCAGCAGGGCGACTGGCGGTGCCTCCTACAATGAGCAGTTCTTC. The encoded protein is CASRATGGASYNEQFF.

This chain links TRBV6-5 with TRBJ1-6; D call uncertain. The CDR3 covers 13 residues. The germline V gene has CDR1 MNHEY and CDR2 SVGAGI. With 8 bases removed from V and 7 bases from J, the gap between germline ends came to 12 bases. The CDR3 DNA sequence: TGTGCCAGCCGAAGAGCCGTGAATTCACCCCTCCACTTT. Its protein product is CASRRAVNSPLHF.

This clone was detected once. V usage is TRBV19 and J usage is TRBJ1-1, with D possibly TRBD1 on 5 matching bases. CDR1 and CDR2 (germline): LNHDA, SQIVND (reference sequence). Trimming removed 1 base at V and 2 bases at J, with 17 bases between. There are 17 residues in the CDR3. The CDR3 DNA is TGTGCCAGTAGTATAGGTCTTGACACAGGACTAAACACTGAAGCTTTCTTT. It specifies CASSIGLDTGLNTEAFF.

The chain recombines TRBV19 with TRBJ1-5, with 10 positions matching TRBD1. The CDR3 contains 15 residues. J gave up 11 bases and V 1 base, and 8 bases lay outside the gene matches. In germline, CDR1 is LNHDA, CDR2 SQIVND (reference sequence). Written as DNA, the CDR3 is TGTGCCAGTAGTATAGGGACAGGGGGGTATCTGGCCCAGCATTTT. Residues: CASSIGTGGYLAQHF.

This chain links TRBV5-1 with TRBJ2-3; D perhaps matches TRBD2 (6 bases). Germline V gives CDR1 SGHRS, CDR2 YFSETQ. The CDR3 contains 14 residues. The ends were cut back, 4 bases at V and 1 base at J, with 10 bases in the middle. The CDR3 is CASSTRRGTDTQYF. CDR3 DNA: TGCGCCAGCAGCACACGGAGGGGCACAGATACGCAGTATTTT.

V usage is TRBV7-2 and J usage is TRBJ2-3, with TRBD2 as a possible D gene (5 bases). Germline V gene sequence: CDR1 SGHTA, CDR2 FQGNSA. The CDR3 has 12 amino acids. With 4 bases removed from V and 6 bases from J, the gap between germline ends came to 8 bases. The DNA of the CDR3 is TGTGCCAGCAGCTCGGGATGGGATACGCAGTATTTT. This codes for CASSSGWDTQYF.

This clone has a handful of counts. The chain's CDR3 is CASSLAGSGTDTQYF. CDR3 sequence (DNA): TGTGCCAGCAGCCTAGCGGGGTCGGGGACAGATACGCAGTATTTT. The chain links TRBV28 to TRBJ2-3; TRBD2 aligns across 9 bases. The ends lost 6 bases at V and 3 bases at J; junction bases unmatched: 7. This CDR3 is 15 amino acids long. CDR1 MDHEN and CDR2 SYDVKM come from the germline V gene.

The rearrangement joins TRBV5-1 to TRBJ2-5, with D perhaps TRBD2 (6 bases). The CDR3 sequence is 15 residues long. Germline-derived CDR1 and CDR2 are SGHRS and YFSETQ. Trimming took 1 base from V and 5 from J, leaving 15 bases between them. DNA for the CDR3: TGCGCCAGCAGCTTGACGTGGGGGGATAGTGAGACCCAGTACTTC. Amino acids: CASSLTWGDSETQYF.

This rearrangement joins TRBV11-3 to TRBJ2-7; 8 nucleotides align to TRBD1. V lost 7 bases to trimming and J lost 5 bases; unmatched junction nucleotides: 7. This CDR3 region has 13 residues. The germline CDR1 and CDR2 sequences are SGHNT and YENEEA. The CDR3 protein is CASKGQGGDEQYF. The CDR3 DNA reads TGTGCCAGCAAAGGACAGGGAGGCGACGAGCAGTACTTC.

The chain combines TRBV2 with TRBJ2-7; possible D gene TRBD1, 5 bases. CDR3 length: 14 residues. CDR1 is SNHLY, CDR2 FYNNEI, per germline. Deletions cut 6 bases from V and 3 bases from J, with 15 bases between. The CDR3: CASRRDQGDYEQYF. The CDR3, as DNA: TGTGCCAGCAGGCGTGACCAAGGGGACTACGAGCAGTACTTC.

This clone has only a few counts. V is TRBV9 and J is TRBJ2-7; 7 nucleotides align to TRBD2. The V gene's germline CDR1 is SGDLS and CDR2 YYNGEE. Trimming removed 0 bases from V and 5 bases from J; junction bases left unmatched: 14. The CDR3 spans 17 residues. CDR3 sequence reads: CASSVGGAGNGLHEQYF. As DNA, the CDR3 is TGTGCCAGCAGCGTAGGGGGAGCGGGAAACGGGCTCCACGAGCAGTACTTC.

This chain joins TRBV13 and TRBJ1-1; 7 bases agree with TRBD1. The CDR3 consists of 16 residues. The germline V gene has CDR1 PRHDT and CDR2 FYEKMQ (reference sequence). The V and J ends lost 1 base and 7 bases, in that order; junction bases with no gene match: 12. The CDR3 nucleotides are TGTGCCAGCAGCTTAGCTGGGACAGTGCCCGTGCATGAAGCTTTCTTT. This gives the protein CASSLAGTVPVHEAFF.

The CDR3 DNA sequence: TGTGCCAGCAGATCCTCGCGGTGGCTGTTTTTT. Amino acids: CASRSSRWLFF. The gene calls are TRBV28 and TRBJ1-4, with D hard to call. The CDR3 covers 11 residues. From germline, CDR1 is MDHEN and CDR2 SYDVKM. Trimming pared 6 bases from V and 14 bases from J, leaving 13 bases between.

The CDR3 reads CASSRTGENGQPQHF. Written as DNA, the CDR3 is TGCGCCAGCAGCAGGACAGGGGAGAATGGTCAGCCCCAGCATTTT. The gene calls are TRBV5-1 and TRBJ1-5; TRBD1 matches at 9 bases. CDR1 SGHRS and CDR2 YFSETQ come from the germline V gene. This CDR3 has 15 residues. V shed 4 bases and J 6 bases; nucleotides not matched to a gene: 8.

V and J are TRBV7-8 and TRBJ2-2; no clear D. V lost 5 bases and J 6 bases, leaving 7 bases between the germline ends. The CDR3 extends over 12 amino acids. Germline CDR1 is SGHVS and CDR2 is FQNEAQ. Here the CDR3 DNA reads TGTGCCAGCAGCCTCCCCGCCGGGGAGCTGTTTTTT. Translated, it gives CASSLPAGELFF. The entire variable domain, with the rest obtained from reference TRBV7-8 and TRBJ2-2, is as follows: GAGVSQSPRYKVAKRGQDVALRCDPISGHVSLFWYQQALGQGPEFLTYFQNEAQLDKSGLPSDRFFAERPEGSVSTLKIQRTQQEDSAVYLCASSLPAGELFFGEGSRLTVL.